This T cell receptor beta chain was sequenced during a study of shared clonotypes between healthy human individuals. The assay was immunoSEQ multiplex PCR, and TCRdb's table has in-frame clones only and misses some. The repertoire holds around 370,000 clones, with 96% as singletons. V lost 6 bases and J lost 10, with 12 bases in between. Germline V gives CDR1 SEHNR, CDR2 FQNEAQ (reference sequence). The CDR3 has 11 amino acids. This TCR was recovered from a man aged 25 to 40 in good health. The sample consisted of memory CD8+ T cells sorted from blood. The sample's subset: CD45RO+ cells pooled with CCR7-negative TemRA cells. The rearrangement joins TRBV7-9 to TRBJ2-5, with unresolved D. In nucleotides, the CDR3 is TGTGCCAGCAGTCGATCGGGTTTCCAGTACTTC. As protein: CASSRSGFQYF.